This TCR beta chain was obtained from a study of OX40 agonist ivuxolimab in advanced cancers. In the study overall: Ivuxolimab is a fully human IgG2 antibody that activates OX40 (CD134). Across the patients, intravenous ivuxolimab was delivered every 2 weeks at 0.01 to 10 mg/kg. General study results and limits: Mean expanded clone counts were higher in CD8+ than CD4+ T cells.

Sequencing used immunoSEQ multiplex PCR; TCRdb keeps in-frame clones, though not all of them. The sample consists of 27,000 or so clones, 83% of them appearing once. This clone is medium-sized within its sample. What it recognizes is unknown. V gave up 0 bases and J gave up 5 bases, with 14 bases separating them. Germline CDR1 is MNHEY and CDR2 is SVGAGI. This CDR3 is built from 16 residues. Sequences were derived from CD4+ or CD8+ T cells sorted from blood, sampled in a trial of the OX40 agonist ivuxolimab. This clonotype was obtained from an adult with an advanced solid tumor such as melanoma, head and neck, liver or kidney cancer. This chain connects TRBV6-5 to TRBJ1-5, with D perhaps matching TRBD1 (5 bases). This chain's CDR3 is CASSYSKGHGYQPQHF. The CDR3, as DNA: TGTGCCAGCAGTTACTCGAAGGGGCATGGCTATCAGCCCCAGCATTTT.